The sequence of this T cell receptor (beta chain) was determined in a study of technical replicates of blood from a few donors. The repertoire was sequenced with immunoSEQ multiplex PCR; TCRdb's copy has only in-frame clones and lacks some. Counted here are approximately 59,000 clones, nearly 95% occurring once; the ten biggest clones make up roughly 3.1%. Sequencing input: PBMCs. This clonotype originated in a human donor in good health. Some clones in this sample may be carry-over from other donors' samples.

CDR3 nucleotide sequence: TGTGCCAGCAGCCAGGACAGCCTGAACACTGAAGCTTTCTTT. Its translation is CASSQDSLNTEAFF. The V call is TRBV7-6, the J call TRBJ1-1; TRBD1 might be the D (6 bases). V lost 5 bases to trimming and J lost 0 bases, with 10 bases between them. Germline CDR1 SGHVS, CDR2 FNYEAQ. This CDR3 is built from 14 residues.